This T cell receptor (beta chain) was captured in a study of long-term antiretroviral therapy in people with HIV. They ran version v3.0 of the immunoSEQ assay at survey level. Method: immunoSEQ multiplex PCR; TCRdb's copy keeps in-frame clones and lacks some. The table records 20,000 to 30,000 clones, 85% of them present only once. Germline values: CDR1 MNHEY, CDR2 SMNVEV (reference sequence). Trimming at V came to 5 bases and at J to 4 bases, leaving 8 bases not matched to a gene. The CDR3 contains 15 residues. The TCR comes from a man aged 40-49 years with HIV. This material consisted of unsorted PBMCs, taken 2.3 years after starting antiretroviral therapy. The chain uses TRBV27 and TRBJ1-1, with 9 positions matching TRBD1. CDR3 residues: CASSPSPTGGTEAFF. DNA for the CDR3: TGTGCCAGCAGTCCCTCTCCGACAGGGGGCACTGAAGCTTTCTTT.